The 7 T cell receptor beta chains reported below all come from one sample, sequenced in a study of blood T cell repertoires in COVID-19. Data came from immunoSEQ multiplex PCR; TCRdb stores just in-frame clones and leaves some out. This table holds approximately 340,000 clones, about 83% found once. Sequencing was performed on peripheral blood. The receptors come from a man younger than 40 with active or convalescent COVID-19.

Remarks on this clone: This CDR3 is also generated by other DNA sequences in the sample. The CDR3 protein is CASSRDTSYEQYF. The CDR3 DNA is TGTGCCAGCAGTAGGGACACCTCTTACGAGCAGTACTTC. The chain uses TRBV5-5 and TRBJ2-7; D is perhaps TRBD1 (6 bases). CDR3 length: 13 residues. The V end lost 5 bases, the J end lost 4 bases, and 13 bases lay between the germline ends. Germline lookup yields CDR1 SGHKS and CDR2 YYEKEE (reference sequence).

The genes are TRBV27 and TRBJ1-5, with TRBD1 as a possible D gene (5 bases). V was clipped by 5 bases and J by 12 bases, with 14 bases between them. The CDR3 covers 12 residues. Germline assignment: CDR1 MNHEY and CDR2 SMNVEV (reference sequence). This chain's CDR3 is CASSPTGLIQHF. Written as DNA, the CDR3 is TGTGCCAGCAGTCCTACAGGTCTTATCCAGCATTTT.

This clone has a count of ten or more. The rearrangement uses TRBV28 and TRBJ2-7; the D gene is possibly TRBD1 (7 bases). CDR3 length equals 14 residues. CDR1 and CDR2 from the germline V gene are MDHEN and SYDVKM. Deletions cut 6 bases from V and 7 bases from J, with 19 bases between. The CDR3 protein is CASSGGDSLTEQYF. The CDR3 nucleotides are TGTGCCAGCAGCGGAGGGGACAGCCTAACGGAGCAGTACTTC.

This clone was picked up a small number of times. The gene calls are TRBV14 and TRBJ1-3; no definite D call. The CDR3 is made up of 12 amino acids. V lost 1 base and J lost 8, with 6 bases in between. Germline V gives CDR1 SGHDN, CDR2 FVKESK. CDR3: CASSQGGYTIYF. In nucleotides, the CDR3 is TGTGCCAGCAGCCAAGGAGGGTACACCATATATTTT.

The chain uses TRBV9 and TRBJ2-3; the D gene is possibly TRBD1 (6 bases). This CDR3 has 15 residues. V was cut by 2 bases and J by 3 bases, with 13 bases left in between. Germline V gene lookup returns CDR1 SGDLS and CDR2 YYNGEE. In DNA, the CDR3 is TGTGCCAGCAGCGTGTGGTCGGGACAAACAGATACGCAGTATTTT. Translating gives CASSVWSGQTDTQYF.

The rearrangement joins TRBV19 to TRBJ1-1, with TRBD1 identical over 7 bases. In germline, CDR1 is LNHDA, CDR2 SQIVND (reference sequence). The V segment lost 1 base and the J segment 10 bases; nucleotides outside the gene matches: 9. The CDR3 spans 14 residues. The CDR3 sequence is CASSIASTGARAFF. In nucleotides, the CDR3 is TGTGCCAGTAGTATAGCCTCAACAGGGGCACGAGCTTTCTTT.

The chain combines TRBV2 with TRBJ2-1, with 7 bases matching TRBD2. This CDR3 is built from 14 residues. V gave up 8 bases and J gave up 3 bases; unmatched junction bases: 7. The germline gives CDR1 SNHLY, CDR2 FYNNEI. The CDR3 here is CASGRLAVYNEQFF. CDR3 in DNA: TGTGCCAGCGGGAGGCTAGCGGTCTACAATGAGCAGTTCTTC.